The subject of this entry is one T cell receptor (beta chain). The V end lost 5 bases, the J end lost 5 bases, and 9 bases lay between the germline ends. Per germline, CDR1 SGHNT and CDR2 YENEEA. The CDR3 totals 12 residues. The assay was immunoSEQ multiplex PCR, and TCRdb's table has in-frame clones only and misses some. This repertoire shows 13,000 to 15,000 clones, roughly 75% found once; its top ten account for around 7.2%. The sample comes from a study of tumour-infiltrating T cells in Burkitt lymphoma. Across the whole study: Survival, overall and progression-free, tracked with productive clonality.

The rearrangement uses TRBV11-3 and TRBJ1-1; D is possibly TRBD1 (5 bases). Sequenced input: tumor tissue. The receptor's source is a human donor with diffuse large B-cell lymphoma. The chain's CDR3 is CASSNGGTEAFF. For the CDR3, the DNA is TGTGCCAGCAGCAATGGGGGGACTGAAGCTTTCTTT. Full variable domain (missing parts from reference TRBV11-3 and TRBJ1-1): EAGVVQSPRYKIIEKKQPVAFWCNPISGHNTLYWYLQNLGQGPELLIRYENEEAVDDSQLPKDRFSAERLKGVDSTLKIQPAELGDSAVYLCASSNGGTEAFFGQGTRLTVV.